The text below deals with one T cell receptor (beta chain). This clonotype was detected ten times or more. Its antigen specificity is not known. Base qualities are missing; no much larger clone stands one base away. V is clipped by 7 bases and J by 1 base, and the sequence between their germline boundaries is 7 bases long. The CDR3 measures 12 amino acids from cysteine to phenylalanine. CDR3 DNA only is kept here, 36 bases in frame from base 1. Per the germline V gene, SNHLY is the CDR1 and FYNNEI is the CDR2. These data belong to a study of T cells in Graves' hyperthyroidism and ophthalmopathy (dated 2019 in TCRdb). The study in broad terms: Peripheral blood samples were taken at initial diagnosis, before any treatment was given. To identify TCR V-J signatures that set the groups apart, the researchers used a discovery cohort of 90 to 100 patients, made up of fewer than 50 with Graves' ophthalmopathy and some 58 with stable Graves' hyperthyroidism. An independent validation cohort of some 18 hyperthyroidism patients and 17 patients who later progressed to ophthalmopathy tested prospective prediction of ophthalmopathy. The 90 to 100 discovery patients were randomly divided into training and test sets at a 7:3 ratio. The study also compared thyroid tissue and blood T-cell repertoires from a handful of Graves' hyperthyroidism patients. After blood sampling, hyperthyroidism patients were treated with methimazole at a starting dose of 30 mg daily, and ophthalmopathy patients were treated with high-dose intravenous methylprednisolone. The paper reports TCR Vbeta CDR3 sequencing of 140 or so peripheral blood samples: around 41 ophthalmopathy, roughly 74 hyperthyroidism and approximately 17 progressor patients. Here is what the overall study found, with its caveats: Sample size was not statistically predetermined, and investigators were not blinded to group allocation. During validation, the model predicted progression to ophthalmopathy a median of approximately 7 months ahead of onset, with more than 60% sensitivity and around 73% specificity. A 13 V-J signature model separated ophthalmopathy from stable hyperthyroidism, with about 90% sensitivity and approximately 81% specificity in cross-validation and 80%/75% in testing. Most expanded thyroid clonotypes (frequency above 0.001) were also found in blood, which suggests that blood repertoires may mirror thyroid immune responses.

Stable Graves' hyperthyroidism was defined as the absence of progression to ophthalmopathy over 18 months of follow-up. Hyperthyroidism patients were aged 18 to 65 years and newly diagnosed, with disease duration of less than 2 months. The study excluded patients with uncontrolled infections, other autoimmune diseases, pregnancy or lactation. Clinical symptoms, serum thyroxine and TRAb, thyroid ultrasound, and orbital computed tomography formed the basis for the diagnoses. PBMCs were separated from roughly 10 ml of fresh peripheral blood using Ficoll-Paque density gradient centrifugation. Trizol reagent was used to extract total RNA, and RNA quality was then checked on an Agilent 2100 Bioanalyzer. Amplification of TCR beta CDR3 regions was carried out from RNA transcripts. A first-round RT-PCR of the TCR CDR3 used the HTBI primer set with the Qiagen OneStep RT-PCR kit. The libraries were constructed in a second round of multiplex PCR and then size-selected and purified. Sequencing of the libraries was done on an Illumina HiSeq2000 using paired-end 100 bp reads. The authors processed their data as follows. SOAPnuke was used to process the raw data, throwing out any read that contained adapters or uncalled bases, had a mean Phred below 15, or lacked an exact constant-primer or identifier match. COPE v1.2.5 was used to merge the high-quality paired reads, and each unique nucleotide sequence was defined as a clonotype. Clonotypes were aligned to IMGT TRBV, TRBD and TRBJ reference segments using MiTCR v1.1. The analysis was restricted to V-J combinations with a frequency above 0.0001, which together covered 99.2% of the repertoires. A TCS score was defined as the ratio of F50 (clonal expansion) to E x V (chaos), with BLOSUM62-based TCRdist applied between CDR3 peptides within each V-J. Welch's t-statistics and random forest reduced fewer than 550 V-J features to 10 to 15, which were used in a naive Bayes classifier (R e1071). Thyroid-blood repertoire similarity was quantified with the Morisita-Horn index. TCRdb trimmed public reads at Q25 via fastp, called clones via MiXCR and kept in-frame beta chains. CDR3 protein duplicates are merged, each entry listing the most common genes and DNA. The V and J calls follow TCRdb's processing rather than the paper's. In this sample the table shows about 840,000 distinct CDR3 sequences, 35% to 40% of which occur a single time. The ten most abundant clones make up more than 7% of the sample.

The source material was blood. This chain is built from TRBV2 and TRBJ1-2; too little of a D gene remains to name it. This receptor was obtained from a man aged 18 to 29 with Graves' hyperthyroidism. The DNA sequence follows: TGTGCCAGCACCCGGGATAACTATGGCTACACCTTC. Translated, this gives CASTRDNYGYTF.